The present T cell receptor beta chain was sequenced within a study of blood T cells in healthy people across ages. The CDR3 consists of 14 residues. The V gene's germline CDR1 is MNHEY and CDR2 SMNVEV (reference sequence). Trimming took 3 bases from V and 6 from J, leaving 14 bases between them. A second PCR of 7 to 11 cycles used a sample-barcoded 5' primer and a J-beta primer mix. TCRdb analysed the 5' RACE reads with MiXCR anew, one entry per CDR3 protein. The sample lists hundreds of thousands of distinct CDR3 sequences, roughly 60% seen once, with around 20% in the top ten. Sample: blood. This sequence joins TRBV27 and TRBJ1-2; tentative D call: TRBD1 (5 bases). The origin of this receptor is a man aged 30-40 years in good health. The CDR3 spells CASSFVGGSDGYTF. The CDR3 DNA sequence: TGTGCCAGCAGTTTTGTCGGGGGGTCGGATGGCTACACCTTC.